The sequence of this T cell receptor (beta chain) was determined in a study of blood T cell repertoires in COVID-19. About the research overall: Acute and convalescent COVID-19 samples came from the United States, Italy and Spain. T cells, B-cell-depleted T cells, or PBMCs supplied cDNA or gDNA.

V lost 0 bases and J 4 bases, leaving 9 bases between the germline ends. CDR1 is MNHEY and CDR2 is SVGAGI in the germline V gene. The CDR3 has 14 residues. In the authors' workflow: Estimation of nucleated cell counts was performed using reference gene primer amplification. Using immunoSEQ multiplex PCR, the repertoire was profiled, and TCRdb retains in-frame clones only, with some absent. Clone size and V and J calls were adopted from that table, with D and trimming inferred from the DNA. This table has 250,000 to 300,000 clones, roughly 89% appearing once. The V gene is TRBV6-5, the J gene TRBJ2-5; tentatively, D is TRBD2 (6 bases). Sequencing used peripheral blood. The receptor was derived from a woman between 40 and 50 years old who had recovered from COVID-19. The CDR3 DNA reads TGTGCCAGCAGTTACTCTTCGGGAGTAGAGACCCAGTACTTC. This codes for CASSYSSGVETQYF.